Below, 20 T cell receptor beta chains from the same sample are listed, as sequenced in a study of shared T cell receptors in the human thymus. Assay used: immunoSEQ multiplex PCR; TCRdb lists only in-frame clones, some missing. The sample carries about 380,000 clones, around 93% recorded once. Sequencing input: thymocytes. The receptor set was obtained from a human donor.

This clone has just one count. The CDR3 nucleotides read TGCGCCAGCAAGGGTTGGGGCTCCTACGAGCAGTACTTC. This sequence encodes CASKGWGSYEQYF. The V gene is TRBV10-2, the J gene TRBJ2-7, with unresolved D. In germline, CDR1 is WSHSY, CDR2 SAAADI. The V end lost 7 bases, the J end lost 0 bases, and 10 bases lay between the germline ends. The CDR3 loop spans 13 amino acids.

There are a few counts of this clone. DNA for the CDR3: TGTGCCAGCAGTTTAGAGACTAGCGGATTCACCGGGGAGCTGTTTTTT. This encodes CASSLETSGFTGELFF. This chain joins TRBV27 and TRBJ2-2; 9 nucleotides agree with TRBD2. V shed 2 bases and J 4 bases; nucleotides not matched to a gene: 5. The germline gives CDR1 MNHEY, CDR2 SMNVEV (reference sequence). This CDR3 is 16 amino acids long.

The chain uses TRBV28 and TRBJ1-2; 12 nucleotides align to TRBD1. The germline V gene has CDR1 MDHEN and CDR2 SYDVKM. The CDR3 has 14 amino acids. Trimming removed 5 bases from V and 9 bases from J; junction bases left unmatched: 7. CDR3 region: CASSPGQGALSYTF. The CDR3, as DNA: TGTGCCAGCAGTCCGGGACAGGGGGCCTTGAGCTACACCTTC.

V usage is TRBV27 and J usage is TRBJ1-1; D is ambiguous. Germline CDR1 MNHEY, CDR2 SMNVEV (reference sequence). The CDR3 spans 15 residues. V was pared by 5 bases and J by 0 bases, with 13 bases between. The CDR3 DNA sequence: TGTGCCAGCAGTCGCGGGCCCATTTTGAACACTGAAGCTTTCTTT. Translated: CASSRGPILNTEAFF.

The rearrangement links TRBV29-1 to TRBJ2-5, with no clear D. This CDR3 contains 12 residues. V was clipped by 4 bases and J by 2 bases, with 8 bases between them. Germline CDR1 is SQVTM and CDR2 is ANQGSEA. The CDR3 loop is CSVGPLQETQYF. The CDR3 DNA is TGCAGCGTTGGGCCGTTGCAAGAGACCCAGTACTTC.

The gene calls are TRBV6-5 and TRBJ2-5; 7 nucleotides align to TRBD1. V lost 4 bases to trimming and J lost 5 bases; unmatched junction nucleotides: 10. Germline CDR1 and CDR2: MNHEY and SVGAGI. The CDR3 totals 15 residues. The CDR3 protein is CASSCYLVGGETQYF. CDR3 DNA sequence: TGTGCCAGCAGTTGCTACTTAGTAGGGGGCGAGACCCAGTACTTC.

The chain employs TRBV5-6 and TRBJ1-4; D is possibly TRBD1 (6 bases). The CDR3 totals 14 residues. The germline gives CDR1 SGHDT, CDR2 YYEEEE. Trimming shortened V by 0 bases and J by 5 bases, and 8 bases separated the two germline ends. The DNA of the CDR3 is TGTGCCAGCAGCTTGGAAGGGGGAAATGAAAAACTGTTTTTT. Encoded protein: CASSLEGGNEKLFF.

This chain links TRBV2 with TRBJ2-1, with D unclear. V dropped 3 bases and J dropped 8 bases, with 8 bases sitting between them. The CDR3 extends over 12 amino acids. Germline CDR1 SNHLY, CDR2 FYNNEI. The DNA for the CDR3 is TGTGCCAGCAGTGACGTCGTCGATGAGCAGTTCTTC. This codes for CASSDVVDEQFF.

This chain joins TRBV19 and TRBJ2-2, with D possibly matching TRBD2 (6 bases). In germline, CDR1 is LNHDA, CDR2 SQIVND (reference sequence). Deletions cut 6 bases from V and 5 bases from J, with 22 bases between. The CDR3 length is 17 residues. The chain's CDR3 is CASSDFPSERLTGELFF. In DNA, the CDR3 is TGTGCCAGTAGCGACTTCCCTAGCGAAAGATTAACCGGGGAGCTGTTTTTT.

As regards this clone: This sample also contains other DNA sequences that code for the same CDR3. In DNA, the CDR3 is TGTGCCAGCAGTCCTGGGACTAGCGGTAGCTACAATGAGCAGTTCTTC. Translated: CASSPGTSGSYNEQFF. This chain uses TRBV27 with TRBJ2-1; 11 bases map to TRBD2. Trimming cost V 5 bases and J 3 bases; bases outside gene matches: 6. Germline assignment: CDR1 MNHEY and CDR2 SMNVEV (reference sequence). CDR3 length equals 16 residues.

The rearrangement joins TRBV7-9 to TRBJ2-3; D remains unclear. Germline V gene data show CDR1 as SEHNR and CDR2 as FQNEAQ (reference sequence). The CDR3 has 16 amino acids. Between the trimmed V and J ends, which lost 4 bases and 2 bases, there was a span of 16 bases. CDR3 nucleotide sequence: TGTGCCAGCAGCTGCTGGACGGAGCCAAACACAGATACGCAGTATTTT. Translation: CASSCWTEPNTDTQYF. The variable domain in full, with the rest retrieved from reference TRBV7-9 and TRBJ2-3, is DTGVSQNPRHKITKRGQNVTFRCDPISEHNRLYWYRQTLGQGPEFLTYFQNEAQLEKSRLLSDRFSAERPKGSFSTLEIQRTEQGDSAMYLCASSCWTEPNTDTQYFGPGTRLTVL.

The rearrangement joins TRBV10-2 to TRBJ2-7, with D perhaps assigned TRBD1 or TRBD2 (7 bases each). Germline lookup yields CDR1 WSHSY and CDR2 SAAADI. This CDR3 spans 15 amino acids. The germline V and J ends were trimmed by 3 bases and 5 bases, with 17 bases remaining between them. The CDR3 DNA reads TGCGCCAGCAGTGAATATCCCGCAGGGGGGGACGAGCAGTACTTC. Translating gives CASSEYPAGGDEQYF.

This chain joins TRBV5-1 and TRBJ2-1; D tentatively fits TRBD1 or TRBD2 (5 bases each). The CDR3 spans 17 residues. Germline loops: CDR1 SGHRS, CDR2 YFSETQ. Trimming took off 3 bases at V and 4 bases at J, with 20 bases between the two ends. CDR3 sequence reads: CASSSLGLGPGYNEQFF. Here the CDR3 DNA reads TGCGCCAGCAGCTCGTTGGGGCTGGGACCGGGATACAATGAGCAGTTCTTC.

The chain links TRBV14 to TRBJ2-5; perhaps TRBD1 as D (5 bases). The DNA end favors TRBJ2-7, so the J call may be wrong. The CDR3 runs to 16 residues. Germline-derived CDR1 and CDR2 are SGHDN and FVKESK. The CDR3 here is CASSLRRRPHQGEQYF. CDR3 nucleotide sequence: TGTGCCAGCAGCCTCCGTCGTCGGCCTCACCAGGGCGAGCAGTACTTC.

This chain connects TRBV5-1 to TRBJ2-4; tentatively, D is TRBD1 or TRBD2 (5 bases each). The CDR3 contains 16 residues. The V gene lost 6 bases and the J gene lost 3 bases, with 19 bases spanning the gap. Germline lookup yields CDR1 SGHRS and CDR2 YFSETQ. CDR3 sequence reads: CASNPPKGSDKNIQYF. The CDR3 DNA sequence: TGCGCCAGCAACCCGCCCAAGGGGAGCGACAAAAACATTCAGTACTTC.

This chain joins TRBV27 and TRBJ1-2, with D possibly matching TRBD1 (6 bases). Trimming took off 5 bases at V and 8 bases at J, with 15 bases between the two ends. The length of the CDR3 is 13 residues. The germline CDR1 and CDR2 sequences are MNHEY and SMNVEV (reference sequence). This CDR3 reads CASSPRRGVGYTF. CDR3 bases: TGTGCCAGCAGTCCCCGCAGGGGAGTCGGCTACACCTTC.

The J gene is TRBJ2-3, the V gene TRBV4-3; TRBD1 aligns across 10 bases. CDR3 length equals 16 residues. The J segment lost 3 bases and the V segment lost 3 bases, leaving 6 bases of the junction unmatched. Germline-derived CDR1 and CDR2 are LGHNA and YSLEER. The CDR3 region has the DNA TGCGCCAGCAGCCATTCCGGGACAGGGGTTACAGATACGCAGTATTTT. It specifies CASSHSGTGVTDTQYF.

The CDR3 sequence: CSARDWDTQYF. The CDR3 bases are TGCAGTGCTAGAGATTGGGATACGCAGTATTTT. This sequence joins TRBV20-1 and TRBJ2-3; no reliable D call. V lost 0 bases and J lost 6, with 4 bases in between. The CDR3 has 11 residues. Germline V CDR1 and CDR2: DFQATT, SNEGSKA (reference sequence).

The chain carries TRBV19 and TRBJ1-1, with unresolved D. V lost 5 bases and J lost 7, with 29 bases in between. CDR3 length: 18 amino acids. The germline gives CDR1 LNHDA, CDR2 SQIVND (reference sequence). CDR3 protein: CASSPSPPPAERWGEAFF. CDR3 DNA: TGTGCCAGTAGTCCCTCCCCCCCTCCGGCGGAGCGGTGGGGTGAAGCTTTCTTT.

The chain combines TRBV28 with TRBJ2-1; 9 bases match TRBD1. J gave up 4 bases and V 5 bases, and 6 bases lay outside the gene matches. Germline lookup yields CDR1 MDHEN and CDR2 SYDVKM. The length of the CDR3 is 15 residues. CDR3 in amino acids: CASSTGGPTYNEQFF. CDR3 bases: TGTGCCAGCAGTACAGGGGGCCCTACTTACAATGAGCAGTTCTTC.